This T cell receptor beta chain was identified in a study of blood T cell repertoires in COVID-19. The table lists this clone with a few counts. This study enrolled people aged 18 to 89 from 20 to 25 US geographic areas. Participants had their cohort set by participant-reported clinical history. As processed by the authors: Cell counts per sample came from amplifying reference gene primers. Sequencing used immunoSEQ multiplex PCR; TCRdb keeps in-frame clones, though not all of them. V, J and clone size reflect that table, while D and trimming were determined from the DNA. The sample lists about 220,000 clones, about 85% occurring once. Sequenced input: PBMCs or T cells enriched from blood (not recorded which). This clonotype was sampled from a woman aged 25-40 years who had recovered from COVID-19.

The CDR3 is CASSPGQGSGANVLTF. The CDR3 DNA reads as TGTGCCAGCAGTCCCGGACAGGGCTCTGGGGCCAACGTCCTGACTTTC. The V gene is TRBV7-9, the J gene TRBJ2-6, with 8 bases fitting TRBD1. The CDR3 is 16 amino acids. Germline V gives CDR1 SEHNR, CDR2 FQNEAQ (reference sequence). V was clipped by 6 bases and J by 0 bases; unmatched bases: 4.